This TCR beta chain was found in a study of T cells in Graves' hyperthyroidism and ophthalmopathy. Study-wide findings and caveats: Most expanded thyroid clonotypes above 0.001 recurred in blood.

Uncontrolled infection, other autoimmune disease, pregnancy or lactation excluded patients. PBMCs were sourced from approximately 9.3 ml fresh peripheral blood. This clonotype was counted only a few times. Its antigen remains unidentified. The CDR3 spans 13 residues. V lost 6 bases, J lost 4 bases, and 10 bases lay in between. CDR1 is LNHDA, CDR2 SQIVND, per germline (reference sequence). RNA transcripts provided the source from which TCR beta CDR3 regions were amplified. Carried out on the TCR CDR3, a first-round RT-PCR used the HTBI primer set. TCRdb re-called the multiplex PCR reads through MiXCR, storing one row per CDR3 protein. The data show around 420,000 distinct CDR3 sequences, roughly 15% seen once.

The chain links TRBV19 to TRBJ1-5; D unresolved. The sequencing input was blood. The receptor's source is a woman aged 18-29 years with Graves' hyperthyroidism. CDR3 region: CASSGLFNQPQHF. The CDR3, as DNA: TGTGCCAGTAGCGGACTGTTTAATCAGCCCCAGCATTTT.